This passage covers 11 T cell receptor beta chains from one sample sequenced in a study of cytomegalovirus exposure and HLA in healthy donors. It was with 60 Vbeta and 13 Jbeta primers that the PCR ran. Generated by immunoSEQ multiplex PCR, the TCRdb table keeps only in-frame clones and is missing some. The sample shows tens of thousands of clones, around three quarters of them seen only once. Sequenced material: PBMCs. The receptors stem from a woman aged 45-65 years in good health and CMV-seropositive.

This clone was recorded only once. This chain joins TRBV10-1 and TRBJ1-2, with 7 bases lining up with TRBD1. The CDR3 length is 13 residues. Germline V gene sequence: CDR1 WNHNN, CDR2 SYGVQD (reference sequence). The junction had 2 bases not matched to a gene; V was cut back by 5 bases and J by 2 bases. The CDR3 nucleotides read TGCGCCAGCAGTCCGACAGGGAACTATGGCTACACCTTC. Its protein is CASSPTGNYGYTF.

CDR3 nucleotides: TGTGCCAGTAGCCCACTAGCGGGATCCACCGGGGAGCTGTTTTTT. Translating it yields CASSPLAGSTGELFF. The V call is TRBV19, the J call TRBJ2-2; 10 nucleotides match TRBD2. The CDR3 is 15 amino acids. CDR1 and CDR2 from the germline V gene are LNHDA and SQIVND (reference sequence). J lost 4 bases, V lost 6 bases, and 5 bases had no gene match. Variable domain in full (rest from reference TRBV19 and TRBJ2-2): DGGITQSPKYLFRKEGQNVTLSCEQNLNHDAMYWYRQDPGQGLRLIYYSQIVNDFQKGDIAEGYSVSREKKESFPLTVTSAQKNPTAFYLCASSPLAGSTGELFFGEGSRLTVL.

CDR3 sequence reads: CASSSGLRGDEQFF. As DNA, the CDR3 is TGTGCCAGCAGCTCCGGGCTCAGGGGGGATGAGCAGTTCTTC. The V call is TRBV7-3, the J call TRBJ2-1; D is possibly TRBD1 (7 bases). CDR3 length equals 14 residues. Germline V gene sequence: CDR1 SGHTA, CDR2 FQGTGA. The V end was cut by 4 bases, the J end by 8 bases, with 15 bases between.

The chain links TRBV28 to TRBJ1-2, with D possibly being TRBD1 (5 bases). The germline CDR1 and CDR2 sequences are MDHEN and SYDVKM. CDR3 length: 15 residues. Trimming took off 10 bases at V and 0 bases at J, with 18 bases between the two ends. CDR3 sequence: CAIPLGGASNYGYTF. The CDR3 DNA reads as TGTGCCATCCCGCTTGGCGGGGCCTCTAACTATGGCTACACCTTC.

This chain connects TRBV4-3 to TRBJ2-3; a possible D gene is TRBD2 (6 bases). This CDR3 region has 14 residues. Looked up from germline, CDR1 is LGHNA and CDR2 is YSLEER. The V end was cut by 4 bases, the J end by 4 bases, with 12 bases between. The DNA for the CDR3 is TGCGCCAGCAGCCGGGGACTTCTCGCAGATACGCAGTATTTT. It yields the protein CASSRGLLADTQYF.

J is TRBJ2-6 and V is TRBV19; a weak D match, TRBD2 (6 bases). The length of the CDR3 is 17 residues. Germline values: CDR1 LNHDA, CDR2 SQIVND (reference sequence). V lost 3 bases and J lost 3, with 15 bases in between. CDR3 nucleotides: TGTGCCAGTAGTATCGGTGCGGGGCTTGGTGGGGCCAACGTCCTGACTTTC. It codes for CASSIGAGLGGANVLTF.

The chain has TRBV29-1 and TRBJ2-1; TRBD2 is a possible D gene (6 bases). The V gene lost 6 bases and the J gene lost 0 bases, with 15 bases spanning the gap. Germline V gene lookup returns CDR1 SQVTM and CDR2 ANQGSEA. CDR3 length: 15 amino acids. The CDR3 DNA reads as TGCAGCGTCGAGGGTCTAGCGACCTCCTACAATGAGCAGTTCTTC. Translated, it gives CSVEGLATSYNEQFF.

This clone was observed a handful of times. J is TRBJ2-1 and V is TRBV9; TRBD2 agrees at 9 bases. The CDR3 runs to 17 residues. Germline-derived CDR1 and CDR2 are SGDLS and YYNGEE. V lost 0 bases, J lost 8 bases, and 12 bases stayed unmatched. CDR3: CASSVVAVGLARHEQFF. In DNA, the CDR3 is TGTGCCAGCAGCGTAGTCGCCGTGGGACTAGCTAGACATGAGCAGTTCTTC.

V is TRBV5-5 and J is TRBJ1-1, with 9 nucleotides matching TRBD1. V trimming: 1 base; J trimming: 1 base; junction bases outside the gene matches: 8. This CDR3 region has 17 residues. Germline V CDR1 and CDR2: SGHKS, YYEKEE (reference sequence). CDR3 in amino acids: CASSLRIPGQGNTEAFF. The DNA for the CDR3 is TGTGCCAGCAGCTTGCGAATACCGGGACAGGGGAACACTGAAGCTTTCTTT. Using reference TRBV5-5 and TRBJ1-1 for the parts outside the CDR3, the full variable domain is DAGVTQSPTHLIKTRGQQVTLRCSPISGHKSVSWYQQVLGQGPQFIFQYYEKEERGRGNFPDRFSARQFPNYSSELNVNALLLGDSALYLCASSLRIPGQGNTEAFFGQGTRLTVV.

The V call is TRBV7-2, the J call TRBJ2-1, with 10 bases identical to TRBD2. V lost 5 bases, J lost 5 bases, and 9 bases stayed unmatched. This CDR3 comprises 16 residues. Germline V gene sequence: CDR1 SGHTA, CDR2 FQGNSA. The CDR3 DNA follows: TGTGCCAGCAGCCCCGAGGGACTAGCGAGCGACAATGAGCAGTTCTTC. It encodes CASSPEGLASDNEQFF.

This clone occurred many times. The V gene is TRBV5-4, the J gene TRBJ2-1, with D perhaps TRBD1 (5 bases). The CDR3 sequence is 15 residues long. Trimming removed 4 bases from V and 8 bases from J, with 19 bases in between. Germline V gene sequence: CDR1 SGHNT, CDR2 YYREEE (reference sequence). The CDR3 DNA sequence: TGTGCCAGCAGCCCGCCGACCGACAGTCGCTATGAGCAGTTCTTC. Amino acids: CASSPPTDSRYEQFF.